This TCR beta chain was captured by sequencing in a study of T cell responses to AZD1222 COVID-19 vaccine. Points from the study as a whole: Targeting of unmutated variant regions was reportedly seen in nearly half of spike-specific TCRs. Baseline seropositives among AZD1222 recipients totaled only 5 to 7. It was only after the peak T cell response that any repertoires were sampled.

Points on this clone: What it binds is not known.

Some clones are missing from TCRdb's copy, which holds only in-frame ones; the method was immunoSEQ multiplex PCR. Among about 97,000 clones, about 86% were seen once, and the ten largest hold 1.4%. V lost 2 bases to trimming and J lost 0 bases, with 21 bases between them. The CDR3 length is 19 residues. The germline gives CDR1 LNHDA, CDR2 SQIVND (reference sequence). The chain joins TRBV19 to TRBJ2-3, with D hard to call. The starting material was peripheral blood, obtained on day 0 of AZD1222 vaccination. This receptor was identified in an adult in good health. The CDR3, as DNA: TGTGCCAGTAGTATAAGTCCCGTGGGGTCAGAGTATAGCACAGATACGCAGTATTTT. This translates into CASSISPVGSEYSTDTQYF.